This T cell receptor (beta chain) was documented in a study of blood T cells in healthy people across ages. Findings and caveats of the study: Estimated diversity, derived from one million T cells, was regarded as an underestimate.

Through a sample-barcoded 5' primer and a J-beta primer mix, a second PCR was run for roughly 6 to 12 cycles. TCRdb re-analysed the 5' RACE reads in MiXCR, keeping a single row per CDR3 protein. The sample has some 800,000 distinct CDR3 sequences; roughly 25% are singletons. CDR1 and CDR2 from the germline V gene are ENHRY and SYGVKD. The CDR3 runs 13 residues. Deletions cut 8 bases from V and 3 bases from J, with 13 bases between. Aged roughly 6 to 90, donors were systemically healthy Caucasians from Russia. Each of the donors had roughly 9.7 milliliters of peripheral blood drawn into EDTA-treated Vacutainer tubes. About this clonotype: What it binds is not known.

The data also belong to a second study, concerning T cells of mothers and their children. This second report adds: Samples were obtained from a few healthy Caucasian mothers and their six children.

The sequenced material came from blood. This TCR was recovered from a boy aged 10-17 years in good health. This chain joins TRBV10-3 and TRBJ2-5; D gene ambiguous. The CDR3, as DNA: TGTGCCATCCGGGTGATGGGCGAAGAGACCCAGTACTTC. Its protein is CAIRVMGEETQYF.